This TCR beta chain is from a study of cytomegalovirus exposure and HLA in healthy donors. Study outcomes and limitations: Through in vitro validation, three CMV-associated chains were shown to be specific for CMV antigens.

The study ran its PCR with 60 Vbeta and 13 Jbeta primers. The method was immunoSEQ multiplex PCR; TCRdb's version includes in-frame clones alone and lacks a portion of them. The profile shows about 130,000 clones, roughly 74% of them singletons. To note about this clone: Its antigen is not known.

The CDR3 contains 12 residues. The V gene end was trimmed by 3 bases and the J gene end by 9 bases; junction bases not matched to a gene: 5. Germline CDR1 is SGDLS and CDR2 is YYNGEE. The chain joins TRBV9 to TRBJ2-5; 7 nucleotides agree with TRBD2. The sample comprised PBMCs. This receptor was identified in a middle-aged man in good health and CMV-seronegative. The CDR3: CASSGTAGAQYF. The CDR3 DNA reads TGTGCCAGCAGCGGGACCGCGGGGGCCCAGTACTTC.